These 14 T cell receptor beta chains came from one sample sequenced in a study of cytomegalovirus exposure and HLA in healthy donors (dated by TCRdb to the late 2010s). Receptor amplification or capture employed the immunoSEQ multiplex PCR assay. A mixture of 60 forward primers for TCR Vbeta segments and 13 reverse primers for TCR Jbeta segments was used in the multiplex PCR. Imported from immuneACCESS, the table was reduced by TCRdb to in-frame sequences with V and J called. These copies leave out some clones; in studies compared against another copy, an unresolved V gene accounts for under half, and the cause of the remainder is not known. The sample table holds some 120,000 clones, of which more than 60% were seen once. Jointly, the top ten make up around 13% of the sample. Input material: PBMCs. The receptors were gathered from a woman aged 55-69 years in good health and CMV-seropositive.

This clone was picked up one time. The chain carries TRBV7-2 and TRBJ2-7; D is undetermined. This CDR3 comprises 12 residues. Trimming pared 5 bases from V and 0 bases from J, leaving 5 bases between. The germline V gene has CDR1 SGHTA and CDR2 FQGNSA. The CDR3 DNA is TGTGCCAGCAGCGCTAGCTCCTACGAGCAGTACTTC. Translating gives CASSASSYEQYF.

The genes are TRBV19 and TRBJ1-1, with TRBD1 identical over 7 bases. Germline V CDR1 and CDR2: LNHDA, SQIVND (reference sequence). The CDR3 consists of 14 residues. Unmatched junction bases numbered 7, after V lost 1 base and J lost 8 bases. The CDR3 sequence: CASSIVGQALEAFF. Here the CDR3 DNA reads TGTGCCAGTAGTATAGTCGGACAGGCCCTCGAAGCTTTCTTT.

The rearrangement joins TRBV5-1 to TRBJ1-1; D is perhaps TRBD1 (5 bases). Germline values: CDR1 SGHRS, CDR2 YFSETQ. This CDR3 region has 16 residues. V was cut by 1 base and J by 5 bases, with 18 bases left in between. The CDR3 sequence: CASSLMSGWGTTEAFF. The CDR3 DNA reads as TGCGCCAGCAGCTTGATGTCAGGCTGGGGGACTACTGAAGCTTTCTTT. The variable domain in full, completed from reference TRBV5-1 and TRBJ1-1, reads KAGVTQTPRYLIKTRGQQVTLSCSPISGHRSVSWYQQTPGQGLQFLFEYFSETQRNKGNFPGRFSGRQFSNSRSEMNVSTLELGDSALYLCASSLMSGWGTTEAFFGQGTRLTVV.

The chain combines TRBV11-1 with TRBJ2-1; 10 nucleotides match TRBD2. Germline CDR1 and CDR2: SGHAT and FQDESV (reference sequence). There are 15 residues in the CDR3. The V and J ends lost 2 bases and 7 bases, in that order; junction bases with no gene match: 5. DNA for the CDR3: TGTGCCAGCAGCTTACGAGCGGGAGGGCCTAATGAGCAGTTCTTC. As protein: CASSLRAGGPNEQFF.

The chain has TRBV6-5 and TRBJ1-3; D is unclear. CDR3 size: 13 residues. Per the germline V gene, CDR1 is MNHEY and CDR2 is SVGAGI. With 6 bases removed from V and 5 bases from J, the gap between germline ends came to 11 bases. CDR3 region: CASSRDERNTIYF. For the CDR3, the DNA is TGTGCCAGCAGCCGGGATGAGAGAAACACCATATATTTT.

V and J are TRBV28 and TRBJ2-3; D is possibly TRBD1 (5 bases). Germline CDR1 reads MDHEN; CDR2 reads SYDVKM. Deletions cut 6 bases from V and 2 bases from J, with 15 bases between. This CDR3 is built from 15 residues. The CDR3 coding sequence is TGTGCCAGCAGACCGTTAAGACAGCTCACAGATACGCAGTATTTT. Protein sequence: CASRPLRQLTDTQYF.

This clone has only a few counts. The gene calls are TRBV19 and TRBJ2-6; 9 bases agree with TRBD1. Germline assignment: CDR1 LNHDA and CDR2 SQIVND (reference sequence). This CDR3 region has 16 residues. The V gene end was trimmed by 7 bases and the J gene end by 2 bases; junction bases not matched to a gene: 6. In DNA, the CDR3 is TGTGCCAGTACCGGACAGGGGAGGGCTGGGGCCAACGTCCTGACTTTC. Encoded protein: CASTGQGRAGANVLTF.

The chain combines TRBV2 with TRBJ1-1; D is perhaps TRBD1 (5 bases). CDR3 length: 12 residues. The V gene lost 6 bases and the J gene lost 1 base, with 6 bases spanning the gap. CDR1 and CDR2 from the germline V gene are SNHLY and FYNNEI. The CDR3, as DNA: TGTGCCAGCAGCACAGGGAACACTGAAGCTTTCTTT. It translates to CASSTGNTEAFF.

The chain recombines TRBV13 with TRBJ2-1; 11 bases match TRBD1. This CDR3 region has 15 residues. Germline CDR1 PRHDT, CDR2 FYEKMQ (reference sequence). V was pared by 3 bases and J by 2 bases, with 0 bases of the junction left unmatched. The CDR3 DNA is TGTGCCAGCAGCTTGGACAGGGGGCCCTACAATGAGCAGTTCTTC. This codes for CASSLDRGPYNEQFF.

This chain connects TRBV5-1 to TRBJ1-1, with 9 bases matching TRBD1. Losses at the gene ends were 4 bases for V and 1 base for J; bases not matched to a gene: 5. This CDR3 has 15 amino acids. In germline, CDR1 is SGHRS, CDR2 YFSETQ. Here the CDR3 DNA reads TGCGCCAGCAGCAAACCGGGACAGGGGAACACTGAAGCTTTCTTT. Translation: CASSKPGQGNTEAFF.

The chain joins TRBV6-5 to TRBJ2-7, with 7 positions matching TRBD1. Germline-derived CDR1 and CDR2 are MNHEY and SVGAGI. V gave up 6 bases and J gave up 4 bases; unmatched junction bases: 6. This CDR3 is 13 amino acids long. CDR3 bases: TGTGCCAGCAGACCCGGGACAGCTTACGAGCAGTACTTC. Its protein product is CASRPGTAYEQYF.

The CDR3 DNA is TGTGCTAGTGGTCTGACTCCCGGGGATACGCAGTATTTT. Protein: CASGLTPGDTQYF. The rearrangement joins TRBV12-5 to TRBJ2-3, with D unclear. The V end lost 5 bases, the J end lost 6 bases, and 12 bases lay between the germline ends. The CDR3 has 13 amino acids. Germline values: CDR1 LGHNT, CDR2 FRNRAP.

This clone was seen a single time. The chain combines TRBV9 with TRBJ2-2, with D tentatively TRBD2 (6 bases). CDR1 SGDLS and CDR2 YYNGEE come from the germline V gene. The CDR3 has 15 residues. Between the trimmed V and J ends, which lost 4 bases and 1 base, there was a span of 11 bases. The CDR3 here is CASSTGLLNTGELFF. CDR3 DNA: TGTGCCAGCAGCACGGGACTTCTGAACACCGGGGAGCTGTTTTTT.

CDR3 protein: CASSVLPGQGLVEQYF. Written as DNA, the CDR3 is TGTGCCAGCAGCGTTCTTCCTGGACAGGGGCTGGTCGAGCAGTACTTC. J is TRBJ2-7 and V is TRBV13, with 9 bases matching TRBD1. Per germline, CDR1 PRHDT and CDR2 FYEKMQ (reference sequence). V shed 5 bases, J shed 6 bases, and the junction held 14 bases outside the gene matches. The CDR3 consists of 16 residues.